What follows are 22 T cell receptor beta chains derived from one specimen sequenced in a study of blood T cell repertoires in COVID-19. The repertoire was sequenced with immunoSEQ multiplex PCR; TCRdb's copy has only in-frame clones and lacks some. The sample yields 100,000 to 150,000 clones, around 88% seen once. Sequencing input: peripheral blood. Source of these receptors: a man aged 45-65 years with acute or convalescent COVID-19.

The V gene is TRBV24-1, the J gene TRBJ1-2; D is uncertain. Germline CDR1 reads KGHDR; CDR2 reads SFDVKD. V was clipped by 2 bases and J by 5 bases, with 11 bases between them. The CDR3 covers 14 residues. CDR3 sequence reads: CATSDSAGKYGYTF. The DNA for the CDR3 is TGTGCCACCAGTGATTCAGCAGGAAAATATGGCTACACCTTC.

The chain has TRBV19 and TRBJ1-3, with a tentative D call TRBD1 (5 bases). The CDR3 spans 14 residues. Germline CDR1 is LNHDA and CDR2 is SQIVND (reference sequence). V was cut by 10 bases and J by 3 bases, with 16 bases left in between. CDR3 coding DNA: TGTGCCATCTCAACCGGGACTCTTGGAAACACCATATATTTT. It encodes CAISTGTLGNTIYF.

V usage is TRBV7-2 and J usage is TRBJ2-1, with TRBD2 matching over 10 bases. The CDR3 loop spans 13 amino acids. Germline CDR1 reads SGHTA; CDR2 reads FQGNSA. J lost 8 bases, V lost 3 bases, and 1 base had no gene match. The CDR3 protein is CASSFTSGDEQFF. The CDR3 DNA sequence: TGTGCCAGCAGCTTTACTAGCGGGGATGAGCAGTTCTTC.

This clone was detected a few times. J is TRBJ1-1 and V is TRBV12-3 or TRBV12-4, with D possibly matching TRBD1 (6 bases). The CDR3 loop spans 11 amino acids. Between the trimmed V and J ends, which lost 3 bases and 10 bases, there was a span of 9 bases. The CDR3 sequence is CASSLRGGAFF. The CDR3 coding sequence is TGTGCCAGCAGTTTGCGAGGGGGAGCTTTCTTT.

J is TRBJ1-2 and V is TRBV28; no clear D. The germline V gene encodes CDR1 MDHEN and CDR2 SYDVKM. Trimming stripped 2 bases from V and 6 bases from J, with 7 bases between. The CDR3 has 12 residues. Written as DNA, the CDR3 is TGTGCCAGCAGTTTACAGGAGGATGGCTACACCTTC. Protein: CASSLQEDGYTF.

This clone was counted a single time. This chain links TRBV2 with TRBJ2-7, with D perhaps matching TRBD1 (6 bases). Germline assignment: CDR1 SNHLY and CDR2 FYNNEI. V lost 6 bases and J 2 bases, leaving 14 bases between the germline ends. CDR3 length equals 14 residues. CDR3 in DNA: TGTGCCAGCAGGTCGCAGGGGACCACCTACGAGCAGTACTTC. Translation: CASRSQGTTYEQYF.

The chain is built from TRBV3-1 (or the pseudogene TRBV3-2) and TRBJ2-7; D not resolved. The V end lost 6 bases, the J end lost 5 bases, and 8 bases lay between the germline ends. CDR3 size: 11 residues. Germline-derived CDR1 and CDR2 are LGHDT and YNNKEL (reference sequence). The CDR3, as DNA: TGTGCCAGCAGTTATAGCCACGAGCAGTACTTC. It yields the protein CASSYSHEQYF.

This chain joins TRBV11-3 and TRBJ2-3; possible D gene TRBD2, 6 bases. Germline V CDR1 and CDR2: SGHNT, YENEEA. The CDR3 has 13 amino acids. V gave up 5 bases and J gave up 2 bases, with 8 bases separating them. As DNA, the CDR3 is TGTGCCAGCAGCAGGGACTTCACAGATACGCAGTATTTT. It is translated as CASSRDFTDTQYF.

This chain uses TRBV7-2 with TRBJ2-7; D is ambiguous. The CDR3 is made up of 13 amino acids. V was trimmed by 2 bases and J by 2 bases, leaving 7 bases between them. Per the germline V gene, CDR1 is SGHTA and CDR2 is FQGNSA. The DNA of the CDR3 is TGTGCCAGCAGCTTACAGGTTACCTACGAGCAGTACTTC. This encodes CASSLQVTYEQYF.

This chain joins TRBV6-5 and TRBJ2-7; TRBD1 agrees at 8 bases. Per germline, CDR1 MNHEY and CDR2 SVGAGI. Trimming cost V 8 bases and J 1 base; bases outside gene matches: 7. This CDR3 region has 14 residues. The CDR3 here is CASSWTGRSYEQYF. The CDR3 DNA sequence: TGTGCCAGCTCTTGGACAGGGCGTTCCTACGAGCAGTACTTC.

The CDR3 here is CARGTGASGNQPQHF. CDR3 nucleotides: TGTGCCAGGGGGACAGGGGCGTCAGGCAATCAGCCCCAGCATTTT. The chain employs TRBV2 and TRBJ1-5, with TRBD1 matching over 10 bases. Germline-derived CDR1 and CDR2 are SNHLY and FYNNEI. V lost 9 bases and J lost 2; bases outside the gene matches: 7. This CDR3 region has 15 residues.

This clone was seen a single time. The V and J genes are TRBV6-5 and TRBJ1-2, with D perhaps TRBD1 (5 bases). The CDR3 sequence is 14 residues long. CDR1 and CDR2 from the germline V gene are MNHEY and SVGAGI. Trimming cost V 2 bases and J 6 bases, with 13 bases left between them. The CDR3: CASSYKAGRDGYTF. The CDR3 DNA reads as TGTGCCAGCAGTTACAAGGCAGGGAGGGATGGCTACACCTTC.

This chain joins TRBV18 and TRBJ1-1; 7 nucleotides agree with TRBD1. CDR1 and CDR2 (germline): KGHSH, LQKENI. Losses at the gene ends were 6 bases for V and 4 bases for J; bases not matched to a gene: 5. This CDR3 contains 13 residues. CDR3: CASSRDRVTEAFF. In DNA form, the CDR3 reads TGTGCCAGCTCCCGGGACAGAGTCACTGAAGCTTTCTTT.

V is TRBV16 and J is TRBJ2-1; D is ambiguous. CDR1 is KGHSY and CDR2 is FQNENV in the germline V gene. This CDR3 comprises 16 residues. With 0 bases removed from V and 0 bases from J, the gap between germline ends came to 9 bases. The CDR3 loop reads CASSQSSGYSYNEQFF. The CDR3 DNA reads TGTGCCAGCAGCCAATCTTCGGGTTACTCCTACAATGAGCAGTTCTTC.

The V and J genes are TRBV10-3 and TRBJ1-5, with 7 positions matching TRBD1. Trimming at V came to 5 bases and at J to 0 bases, leaving 4 bases not matched to a gene. Germline CDR1 ENHRY, CDR2 SYGVKD. The CDR3 sequence is 15 residues long. The CDR3 region has the DNA TGTGCCATCAGTCCGACAGGGAATAGCAATCAGCCCCAGCATTTT. It translates to CAISPTGNSNQPQHF.

This clone was observed once. The chain links TRBV29-1 to TRBJ1-2, with D perhaps TRBD1 (5 bases). From germline, CDR1 is SQVTM and CDR2 ANQGSEA. The CDR3 runs to 14 residues. V was trimmed by 3 bases and J by 1 base, leaving 12 bases between them. CDR3: CSVEKGRNNYGYTF. The CDR3 DNA follows: TGCAGCGTTGAGAAGGGGAGGAATAACTATGGCTACACCTTC.

The chain links TRBV3-1 (or the pseudogene TRBV3-2) to TRBJ1-5; D not resolved. The CDR3 totals 13 residues. Trimming left V 4 bases short and J 9 bases short, with 13 bases between. The V gene's germline CDR1 is LGHDT and CDR2 YNNKEL (reference sequence). CDR3 bases: TGTGCCAGCAGCCTCGGAGCCCTCGGGCCCCAGCATTTT. Translated, it gives CASSLGALGPQHF.

The chain is built from TRBV5-1 and TRBJ1-2; D gene unclear. The CDR3 sequence is 13 residues long. CDR1 SGHRS and CDR2 YFSETQ come from the germline V gene. V was pared by 1 base and J by 4 bases, with 8 bases between. CDR3 nucleotide sequence: TGCGCCAGCAGCTTGTCCGAGCCCTATGGCTACACCTTC. Translation gives CASSLSEPYGYTF.

V is TRBV6-5 and J is TRBJ2-2; TRBD2 might be the D (5 bases). The V gene's germline CDR1 is MNHEY and CDR2 SVGAGI. V lost 7 bases to trimming and J lost 3 bases, with 6 bases between them. The CDR3 length is 12 residues. CDR3 sequence: CASKEDTGELFF. Here the CDR3 DNA reads TGTGCCAGCAAGGAGGACACCGGGGAGCTGTTTTTT.

This chain links TRBV13 with TRBJ2-7; D gene ambiguous. Trimming removed 3 bases from V and 4 bases from J, with 10 bases in between. Germline V gene sequence: CDR1 PRHDT, CDR2 FYEKMQ (reference sequence). The CDR3 is 13 residues long. CDR3 DNA sequence: TGTGCCAGCAGCTTTGGGCTATTTTACGAGCAGTACTTC. Its translation is CASSFGLFYEQYF.

The CDR3 nucleotides read TGTGCCAGCAGTGAACCTCTCCAGCCCCAGCATTTT. It specifies CASSEPLQPQHF. This chain connects TRBV6-1 to TRBJ1-5, with unresolved D. This CDR3 spans 12 amino acids. V was shortened by 2 bases and J by 7 bases, with 6 bases between the two germline ends. The germline CDR1 and CDR2 sequences are MNHNS and SASEGT.

The J gene is TRBJ1-6, the V gene TRBV5-1; D is perhaps TRBD1 (6 bases). With 6 bases removed from V and 7 bases from J, the gap between germline ends came to 14 bases. The CDR3 has 14 amino acids. Germline V gene data show CDR1 as SGHRS and CDR2 as YFSETQ. CDR3 sequence: CASKTGGPNSPLHF. CDR3 DNA sequence: TGCGCCAGCAAGACGGGGGGGCCGAATTCACCCCTCCACTTT. The variable domain in full, with the rest retrieved from reference TRBV5-1 and TRBJ1-6, is KAGVTQTPRYLIKTRGQQVTLSCSPISGHRSVSWYQQTPGQGLQFLFEYFSETQRNKGNFPGRFSGRQFSNSRSEMNVSTLELGDSALYLCASKTGGPNSPLHFGNGTRLTVT.